These T cell receptor beta chains were read from a single sample in a study of control samples from healthy donors and cancer patients. Here immunoSEQ multiplex PCR was the method, and the copy in TCRdb shows in-frame clones only, minus some. The top ten clones hold 3.2% of a sample with more than 120,000 clones, more than 90% of them seen once. The sequencing input was blood. Receptor source: a man between 25 and 39 years old in good health. Both conserved end residues are trimmed from each CDR3.

V gene	J gene	CDR3 length	CDR3 protein
TRBV7-2	TRBJ2-1	12	ASSKQGTYNEQF
TRBV6-5	TRBJ1-2	11	ASRIDRDYGYT
TRBV9	TRBJ2-3	13	ASSVSTQRTDTQY
TRBV10-1	TRBJ1-6	12	ASSVSQTNSPLH
TRBV7-3	TRBJ1-1	11	ASSRDRNTEAF
TRBV28	TRBJ2-2	12	ASSPGGGTGELF
TRBV11-2	TRBJ1-3	12	ASSLPAGGNTIY
TRBV11-2	TRBJ1-1	13	ASSSYRGWNTEAF
TRBV6-4	TRBJ2-1	11	ASSVLDGDEQF
TRBV9	TRBJ2-1	13	ASSVQGLSYNEQF
TRBV7-3	TRBJ2-2	13	ASSRDRGRPGELF
TRBV5-1	TRBJ1-2	10	ASSTQGGGYT
TRBV3-1/TRBV3-2	TRBJ2-7	14	ASSPTLSETDYEQY
TRBV6-5	TRBJ2-7	10	ASIASYYEQY
TRBV28	TRBJ1-2	12	ASSLSVRNYGYT
TRBV18	TRBJ1-2	12	ASSIDSSNYGYT
TRBV27	TRBJ1-1	11	ASSLGVGKEAF
TRBV6-2/TRBV6-3	TRBJ2-7	15	ASSDYGGGAMSYEQY
TRBV24-1	TRBJ2-3	12	ATSDLAGGDTQY
TRBV6-2/TRBV6-3	TRBJ1-1	13	ASSYLTGGNTEAF
TRBV7-9	TRBJ2-7	11	ASSFTGIDEQY
TRBV12-3/TRBV12-4	TRBJ1-5	11	ASSFTGNQPQH
TRBV28	TRBJ1-2	11	ASSSGTAYGYT
TRBV10-1	TRBJ2-2	11	ALHGSNTGELF
TRBV4-1	TRBJ1-1	14	ASSQVLRGLNTEAF
TRBV5-4	TRBJ2-3	12	ASFNGAYTDTQY
TRBV7-8	TRBJ2-1	13	ASSLPRGNTNEQF
TRBV11-2	TRBJ2-1	15	ASSLDGGDSSYNEQF
TRBV5-6	TRBJ2-3	14	ASSVSGGQSTDTQY
TRBV6-6	TRBJ1-2	10	ASRTEVYGYT
TRBV7-4	TRBJ2-1	13	ASSLTGYSYNEQF
TRBV19	TRBJ1-2	10	ASSIASYGYT
TRBV5-6	TRBJ1-2	17	ASSFPLRQGAPRNRGYT
TRBV30	TRBJ2-7	11	AWSEGQAYEQY
TRBV27	TRBJ2-7	14	ASSLVTGTGANEQY
TRBV2	TRBJ2-7	15	ASSEWRGTSGVYEQY
TRBV7-9	TRBJ1-1	12	ASSMGQAGTEAF
TRBV27	TRBJ1-2	14	ASSPKSPGWNYGYT
TRBV30	TRBJ2-2	13	AWSVGQRNTGELF
TRBV10-1	TRBJ1-2	10	ASSQGLYGYT
TRBV7-2	TRBJ1-3	13	ASSFMGSVGNTIY
TRBV18	TRBJ2-7	13	ASSPRAREVNEQY
TRBV4-1	TRBJ2-1	12	ASSQDFAQGEQF
TRBV7-9	TRBJ1-2	15	ASSPRTGTAGGSGYT
TRBV10-1	TRBJ1-6	12	ASSPGPTNSPLH
TRBV19	TRBJ1-4	10	ASRRGNEKLF
TRBV7-9	TRBJ1-6	11	ASSLEGNSPLH
TRBV30	TRBJ2-3	15	AWRVGGGRAFTDTQY
TRBV28	TRBJ2-6	17	ASSSHYRGSDSGANVLT
TRBV6-5	TRBJ1-1	11	ASSPGTDTEAF
TRBV20-1	TRBJ2-3	8	SARSYAQY
TRBV6-1	TRBJ2-1	11	ASSEREYNEQF
TRBV5-1	TRBJ1-4	12	ASSLGATNEKLF
TRBV6-1	TRBJ1-2	13	ASSEVQGAFFGYT